These 30 T cell receptor beta chains were all obtained from the same sample, sequenced in a study of T cell responses to AZD1222 COVID-19 vaccine (dated by TCRdb to the early 2020s). Library prep was done by the immunoSEQ multiplex PCR assay. TCRdb stores this immuneACCESS table with in-frame sequences only. Part of the clones is absent; in the studies checked, under half of the shortfall reflects unresolved V genes, and no reason is known for the rest. This sample gives about 110,000 clones in total; around 87% of them show up just once. The ten largest clones capture 4.4% of the sample. The sample's time point, from its label and the paper: about 28 days (+/-7) after the second vaccine dose. This sample comprised peripheral blood, obtained 28 days after the second AZD1222 dose. The receptors come from an adult who received the AZD1222 COVID-19 vaccine.

J is TRBJ1-1 and V is TRBV6-2 or TRBV6-3; no reliable D call. Germline V gene data show CDR1 as MNHEY and CDR2 as SVGEGT. The length of the CDR3 is 12 residues. The V and J ends lost 4 bases and 5 bases respectively, with 8 bases between them. CDR3 in DNA: TGTGCCAGCAGTTCCCACAAGACTGAAGCTTTCTTT. Translating gives CASSSHKTEAFF.

The rearrangement links TRBV21-1 to TRBJ1-1. TRBV21-1 is a pseudogene. The CDR3 is made up of 15 amino acids. CDR3 residues: CASSTSGKGNTEAFF. CDR3 DNA sequence: TGTGCCAGCAGCACCTCGGGCAAGGGAAACACTGAAGCTTTCTTT.

This chain links TRBV9 with TRBJ2-7; D is uncertain. V gave up 3 bases and J gave up 0 bases, with 4 bases separating them. This CDR3 is built from 12 residues. The germline V gene encodes CDR1 SGDLS and CDR2 YYNGEE. CDR3 sequence (DNA): TGTGCCAGCAGCGCCGACTCCTACGAGCAGTACTTC. Its translation: CASSADSYEQYF.

The V and J genes are TRBV30 and TRBJ1-2; 7 bases match TRBD1. Unmatched junction bases numbered 10, after V lost 4 bases and J lost 8 bases. CDR1 and CDR2 from the germline V gene are GTSNPN and SVGIG (reference sequence). This CDR3 has 13 amino acids. This chain's CDR3 is CAWMADPRGGYTF. In DNA form, the CDR3 reads TGTGCCTGGATGGCGGACCCCAGGGGGGGCTACACCTTC.

The chain recombines TRBV27 with TRBJ1-5; D is uncertain. Trimming shortened V by 5 bases and J by 4 bases, and 18 bases separated the two germline ends. This CDR3 has 16 amino acids. Germline CDR1 reads MNHEY; CDR2 reads SMNVEV (reference sequence). CDR3 sequence: CASSPYPGRWNQPQHF. The DNA for the CDR3 is TGTGCCAGCAGTCCATATCCCGGACGTTGGAATCAGCCCCAGCATTTT.

The genes are TRBV29-1 and TRBJ2-3; TRBD2 matches at 10 bases. Germline V gene data show CDR1 as SQVTM and CDR2 as ANQGSEA. The CDR3 runs to 14 residues. J lost 0 bases, V lost 5 bases, and 2 bases had no gene match. The CDR3 DNA reads as TGCAGCGTTCTAGCGGGGGTGAGCACAGATACGCAGTATTTT. It yields the protein CSVLAGVSTDTQYF.

This clone has more than one count but fewer than ten. The chain couples TRBV6-2 or TRBV6-3 to TRBJ2-1; 8 bases agree with TRBD2. The CDR3 runs to 21 residues. From germline, CDR1 is MNHEY and CDR2 SVGEGT. Unmatched junction bases numbered 22, after V lost 0 bases and J lost 6 bases. In DNA form, the CDR3 reads TGTGCCAGCAGTTACTCCCCGGATGGAGCGGGGGACTCCAGAAACTTCAATGAGCAGTTCTTC. Residues: CASSYSPDGAGDSRNFNEQFF.

The gene calls are TRBV29-1 and TRBJ1-2, with D hard to call. The CDR3 is 13 residues long. Trimming cost V 3 bases and J 0 bases, with 8 bases left between them. CDR1 and CDR2 from the germline V gene are SQVTM and ANQGSEA. Here the CDR3 reads CSVDRGANYGYTF. The CDR3 DNA reads TGCAGCGTTGATCGGGGAGCTAACTATGGCTACACCTTC.

This clone showed up many times. The rearrangement links TRBV19 to TRBJ2-3; 8 bases line up with TRBD2. The junction had 10 bases not matched to a gene; V was cut back by 10 bases and J by 4 bases. The V gene's germline CDR1 is LNHDA and CDR2 SQIVND (reference sequence). This CDR3 comprises 14 residues. The CDR3 spells CATTSAAGPDTQYF. Here the CDR3 DNA reads TGTGCCACGACTAGCGCCGCAGGTCCAGATACGCAGTATTTT.

The chain employs TRBV10-3 and TRBJ2-7; D is undetermined. Trimming cost V 11 bases and J 4 bases, with 18 bases left between them. CDR3 length: 13 residues. Germline V gives CDR1 ENHRY, CDR2 SYGVKD. CDR3 bases: TGTGCCGCCAGGTCGGTGGGGTCGTACGAGCAGTACTTC. This encodes CAARSVGSYEQYF.

The chain is built from TRBV27 and TRBJ1-6; D unclear. This CDR3 is 15 amino acids long. V dropped 3 bases and J dropped 3 bases, with 9 bases sitting between them. The germline V gene encodes CDR1 MNHEY and CDR2 SMNVEV (reference sequence). The CDR3 DNA sequence: TGTGCCAGCAGTTTTCTAGGGATCTATAATTCACCCCTCCACTTT. Its translation: CASSFLGIYNSPLHF.

This clone appeared once. J is TRBJ2-7 and V is TRBV4-1; TRBD1 matches 9 bases. Unmatched junction bases numbered 12, after V lost 4 bases and J lost 2 bases. The CDR3 spans 17 residues. Germline CDR1 reads MGHRA; CDR2 reads YSYEKL. The DNA of the CDR3 is TGCGCCAGCAGCCGATATACAGGGGGCGAGGTCCCCTACGAGCAGTACTTC. Protein product: CASSRYTGGEVPYEQYF.

The CDR3 region has the DNA TGTGCCAGCACCCCAAGCGCCGGGGAGCTGTTTTTT. Translated, it gives CASTPSAGELFF. The chain carries TRBV28 and TRBJ2-2; D uncertain. Trimming pared 7 bases from V and 6 bases from J, leaving 9 bases between. Germline V gene sequence: CDR1 MDHEN, CDR2 SYDVKM. This CDR3 is 12 amino acids long.

This clone was found once. V gene TRBV19 combines with J gene TRBJ2-4, with D uncertain. The germline V gene has CDR1 LNHDA and CDR2 SQIVND (reference sequence). V was pared by 7 bases and J by 6 bases, with 25 bases between. This CDR3 has 17 residues. The CDR3 sequence: CASTKYVSRTPLNIQYF. The CDR3 DNA follows: TGTGCCAGTACCAAGTACGTGTCGCGAACTCCTTTAAACATTCAGTACTTC.

The chain links TRBV7-2 to TRBJ1-2; 7 nucleotides align to TRBD1. The CDR3 is 14 residues long. Trimming at V came to 5 bases and at J to 2 bases, leaving 5 bases not matched to a gene. Germline V gene data show CDR1 as SGHTA and CDR2 as FQGNSA. The CDR3 sequence is CASSPQGGNYGYTF. CDR3 sequence (DNA): TGTGCCAGCAGCCCCCAGGGGGGCAACTATGGCTACACCTTC.

This rearrangement joins TRBV28 to TRBJ1-5; TRBD1 matches 7 bases. CDR1 is MDHEN, CDR2 SYDVKM, per germline. V dropped 6 bases and J dropped 4; count of bases not matched to a gene: 6. The CDR3 covers 14 residues. The DNA of the CDR3 is TGTGCCAGCAGACTGAGGGGACAGAATCAGCCCCAGCATTTT. It yields the protein CASRLRGQNQPQHF.

V usage is TRBV5-8 and J usage is TRBJ1-5, with D possibly TRBD1 on 6 matching bases. Trimming left V 1 base short and J 10 bases short, with 12 bases between. Germline V gene data show CDR1 as SGHTS and CDR2 as YDEGEE. The CDR3 extends over 13 amino acids. The CDR3 nucleotides are TGTGCCAGCAGCTTGATTAGGGGGGGACCCCAGCATTTT. It is translated as CASSLIRGGPQHF.

The chain has TRBV9 and TRBJ2-2; 7 bases are shared with TRBD2. The CDR3 sequence is 16 residues long. The germline CDR1 and CDR2 sequences are SGDLS and YYNGEE. The V segment lost 0 bases and the J segment 6 bases; nucleotides outside the gene matches: 8. The CDR3 bases are TGTGCCAGCAGCGTAGAGGTTTTAGCGGGTCCCGGGGAGCTGTTTTTT. The encoded protein is CASSVEVLAGPGELFF.

J is TRBJ2-7 and V is TRBV7-6; 9 positions agree with TRBD1. V dropped 1 base and J dropped 0; count of bases not matched to a gene: 4. CDR3 length: 16 amino acids. The germline V gene encodes CDR1 SGHVS and CDR2 FNYEAQ. Here the CDR3 DNA reads TGTGCCAGCAGCTTAGAAAGGACAGGGGTCTCCTACGAGCAGTACTTC. This gives the protein CASSLERTGVSYEQYF.

This sequence joins TRBV7-2 and TRBJ2-1; possibly TRBD2 for D (7 bases). The V gene lost 5 bases and the J gene lost 2 bases, with 19 bases spanning the gap. The CDR3 runs 17 residues. Germline CDR1 SGHTA, CDR2 FQGNSA. This chain's CDR3 is CASSQFAGAPPYNEQFF. CDR3 DNA: TGTGCCAGCAGCCAATTTGCGGGGGCCCCCCCCTACAATGAGCAGTTCTTC.

The chain recombines TRBV28 with TRBJ2-3; D is uncertain. From germline, CDR1 is MDHEN and CDR2 SYDVKM. Trimming took off 2 bases at V and 0 bases at J, with 9 bases between the two ends. The CDR3 is made up of 15 amino acids. This chain's CDR3 is CASSLKVQSTDTQYF. CDR3 bases: TGTGCCAGCAGTTTAAAGGTACAGAGCACAGATACGCAGTATTTT.

Details on this clone: In the same sample, other DNA sequences code for this CDR3. The chain has TRBV10-3 and TRBJ1-3; TRBD1 might be the D (5 bases). The CDR3 length is 13 residues. Trimming stripped 8 bases from V and 0 bases from J, with 8 bases between. CDR1 and CDR2 from the germline V gene are ENHRY and SYGVKD. The chain's CDR3 is CAIRDSSGNTIYF. CDR3 DNA sequence: TGTGCCATCCGAGACAGCTCTGGAAACACCATATATTTT.

This chain connects TRBV13 to TRBJ1-6; D not certain. V was pared by 1 base and J by 10 bases, with 8 bases between. The germline V gene encodes CDR1 PRHDT and CDR2 FYEKMQ (reference sequence). The CDR3 covers 13 residues. The CDR3 DNA reads as TGTGCCAGCAGCTTAGAGAACTCCTCACCCCTCCACTTT. Translated: CASSLENSSPLHF. The whole variable domain, remainder taken from reference TRBV13 and TRBJ1-6, is AAGVIQSPRHLIKEKRETATLKCYPIPRHDTVYWYQQGPGQDPQFLISFYEKMQSDKGSIPDRFSAQQFSDYHSELNMSSLELGDSALYFCASSLENSSPLHFGNGTRLTVT.

The gene calls are TRBV7-2 and TRBJ1-1; D unclear. V was pared by 5 bases and J by 4 bases, with 14 bases between. The CDR3 has 14 residues. Germline V gene sequence: CDR1 SGHTA, CDR2 FQGNSA. CDR3 DNA sequence: TGTGCCAGCAGCCTAAGGTTGGGGAGCACTGAAGCTTTCTTT. Translation gives CASSLRLGSTEAFF.

The chain uses TRBV7-2 and TRBJ1-1, with unresolved D. The V end was cut by 3 bases, the J end by 8 bases, with 7 bases between. There are 11 residues in the CDR3. CDR1 and CDR2 (germline): SGHTA, FQGNSA. CDR3 amino acids: CASSFKIEAFF. In DNA, the CDR3 is TGTGCCAGCAGCTTTAAAATAGAAGCTTTCTTT.

The chain joins TRBV6-6 to TRBJ1-4, with D perhaps TRBD1 (5 bases). This CDR3 spans 14 amino acids. The V and J ends lost 7 bases and 7 bases respectively, with 16 bases between them. Germline V CDR1 and CDR2: MNHNY, SVGAGI (reference sequence). CDR3 coding DNA: TGTGCCAGCAATCCGTCCAGGACAAGTGAAAAACTGTTTTTT. It specifies CASNPSRTSEKLFF.

The chain is built from TRBV28 and TRBJ2-7; D ambiguous. This CDR3 region has 16 residues. CDR1 and CDR2 (germline): MDHEN, SYDVKM. Trimming left V 6 bases short and J 1 base short, with 19 bases between. CDR3 in DNA: TGTGCCAGCAGCCCGGTTGGGATTCTGAATTCCTACGAGCAGTACTTC. Translated, it gives CASSPVGILNSYEQYF.

This clone was detected only once. This chain connects TRBV19 to TRBJ1-3, with a weak D call TRBD1 (6 bases). From germline, CDR1 is LNHDA and CDR2 SQIVND (reference sequence). CDR3 size: 15 residues. Trimming took 6 bases from V and 4 from J, leaving 16 bases between them. As DNA, the CDR3 is TGTGCCAGTAGAGACAGGACCGCCGCCGGAAACACCATATATTTT. Protein product: CASRDRTAAGNTIYF.

This chain links TRBV27 with TRBJ1-3; a weak D match, TRBD1 (6 bases). V was pared by 4 bases and J by 0 bases, with 16 bases between. The CDR3 has 17 residues. The germline V gene encodes CDR1 MNHEY and CDR2 SMNVEV (reference sequence). The CDR3 sequence is CASSSLTGPSSGNTIYF. DNA of the CDR3: TGTGCCAGCAGTTCTCTGACAGGCCCCAGCTCTGGAAACACCATATATTTT.

The V call is TRBV20-1, the J call TRBJ2-7; tentatively, D is TRBD2 (6 bases). With 3 bases removed from V and 2 bases from J, the gap between germline ends came to 14 bases. The CDR3 extends over 14 amino acids. The germline V gene encodes CDR1 DFQATT and CDR2 SNEGSKA (reference sequence). CDR3 region: CSASLRGIAYEQYF. DNA of the CDR3: TGCAGTGCTAGTCTGCGGGGTATCGCCTACGAGCAGTACTTC.